This T cell receptor (beta chain) stems from a study of beta chain features in type 1 diabetes. Study-wide results and caveats: Cells that show high TCR expression could be over-represented by cDNA sequencing. Equally in patients and controls, shorter templates might have been favored by PCR. When VDJ junctions were examined, type 1 diabetes patients showed fewer insertions and more deletions. Within each of all four CD4+ subsets, Type 1 diabetes patients had TCRB CDR3s that were moderately but significantly shorter.

Germline V CDR1 and CDR2: MDHEN, SYDVKM. Trimming left V 6 bases short and J 0 bases short, with 10 bases between. CDR3 length equals 14 residues. Of the isolated RNA, all was reverse transcribed, and so the sequenced material was expressed TCRB transcripts. Method: immunoSEQ multiplex PCR; TCRdb's copy keeps in-frame clones and lacks some. The sample lists 150,000 to 200,000 clones, about 63% occurring once. By way of CD45RO/CCR7/CD25/CD127/CD95/CD27, the CD4+ regulatory, stem cell-like memory, central memory and naive cells were sorted. Note on this clone: The antigen remains unidentified.

Input material: naive CD4+ T cells from blood. This chain uses TRBV28 with TRBJ2-3, with D perhaps matching TRBD2 (6 bases). The sequence was obtained from a man aged 30 to 39 with type 1 diabetes. The CDR3 region has the DNA TGTGCCAGCAGCCGCGGGGTCAGCACAGATACGCAGTATTTT. This encodes CASSRGVSTDTQYF.